This T cell receptor (beta chain) emerged from a study of cytomegalovirus exposure and HLA in healthy donors. Worth noting for this clone: At one boundary the junction diverges from the germline segment, which might be a read error.

CDR3 size: 17 residues. The V gene's germline CDR1 is SGHTA and CDR2 FQGTGA. 60 Vbeta and 13 Jbeta primers were used in PCR. Libraries were prepared by immunoSEQ multiplex PCR; TCRdb keeps only in-frame clonotypes and omits some of them. This sample yields about 120,000 clones, of which roughly four fifths are seen a single time; 1.5% belongs to the top ten. The specimen was PBMCs. The chain carries TRBV7-3 and TRBJ2-6, with 10 bases fitting TRBD1. This sequence originates from a young woman in good health and CMV-seronegative. The CDR3 DNA is TGTGCCAGCAGCCGGACAGGGGGTATGCGTGGGGCCAACGGCCTGACTTTC. Protein sequence: CASSRTGGMRGANGLTF.